These 28 T cell receptor beta chains were all obtained from the same sample, sequenced in a study of OX40 agonist ivuxolimab in advanced cancers. Method: immunoSEQ multiplex PCR; TCRdb's copy keeps in-frame clones and lacks some. Of tens of thousands of clones detected, 75% to 90% appear once; the ten largest clones hold over 0.2%. The sample here was CD4+ or CD8+ T cells sorted from blood, taken in a trial of the OX40 agonist ivuxolimab. The receptors stem from an adult with an advanced solid tumor such as melanoma, head and neck, liver or kidney cancer.

The J gene is TRBJ1-6, the V gene TRBV5-1; 7 nucleotides agree with TRBD1. The CDR3 runs to 15 residues. V lost 4 bases, J lost 6 bases, and 7 bases stayed unmatched. Germline lookup yields CDR1 SGHRS and CDR2 YFSETQ. The CDR3 is CASSATGQLNSPLHF. The CDR3, as DNA: TGCGCCAGCAGCGCGACGGGACAGCTTAATTCACCCCTCCACTTT.

V usage is TRBV5-4 and J usage is TRBJ2-2; D possibly matches TRBD1 or TRBD2 (5 bases each). The ends were cut back, 4 bases at V and 4 bases at J, with 17 bases in the middle. The germline V gene has CDR1 SGHNT and CDR2 YYREEE (reference sequence). The CDR3 is 16 residues long. DNA for the CDR3: TGTGCCAGCAGCGGCCCCGGGTCGAGGGGCACCGGGGAGCTGTTTTTT. Amino acids: CASSGPGSRGTGELFF.

V usage is TRBV6-1 and J usage is TRBJ2-5; D is possibly TRBD2 (6 bases). This CDR3 contains 16 residues. CDR1 MNHNS and CDR2 SASEGT come from the germline V gene. Trimming removed 1 base from V and 2 bases from J, with 14 bases in between. CDR3 sequence reads: CASSEGRVGAQETQYF. CDR3 DNA sequence: TGTGCCAGCAGTGAAGGGAGGGTAGGCGCGCAAGAGACCCAGTACTTC.

This clone was seen a few times. The V and J genes are TRBV5-1 and TRBJ1-1; the match to TRBD1 covers 7 bases. V lost 4 bases and J lost 3; bases outside the gene matches: 6. There are 14 residues in the CDR3. Germline V CDR1 and CDR2: SGHRS, YFSETQ. CDR3 DNA: TGCGCCAGCAGCGTACAGGGGCCCTACACTGAAGCTTTCTTT. This codes for CASSVQGPYTEAFF.

The CDR3 sequence is CASSDGVGGALGGYTF. The CDR3 coding sequence is TGTGCCAGCAGTGACGGGGTAGGAGGCGCTCTGGGTGGCTACACCTTC. This chain uses TRBV6-4 with TRBJ1-2; D is undetermined. Germline V gene lookup returns CDR1 MRHNA and CDR2 SNTAGT. CDR3 size: 16 residues. V lost 2 bases and J 7 bases, leaving 20 bases between the germline ends.

V gene TRBV28 combines with J gene TRBJ2-6; maybe TRBD1 (6 bases). The V end lost 6 bases, the J end lost 1 base, and 13 bases lay between the germline ends. The CDR3 loop spans 16 amino acids. Germline CDR1 reads MDHEN; CDR2 reads SYDVKM. CDR3 sequence: CASRRDIQSGANVLTF. CDR3 nucleotide sequence: TGTGCCAGCAGACGGGACATCCAATCTGGGGCCAACGTCCTGACTTTC.

This chain joins TRBV13 and TRBJ1-6, with D possibly matching TRBD1 (5 bases). The germline V and J ends were trimmed by 5 bases and 7 bases, with 27 bases remaining between them. The CDR3 contains 19 residues. Germline lookup yields CDR1 PRHDT and CDR2 FYEKMQ (reference sequence). As DNA, the CDR3 is TGTGCCAGCAGCGACAGACAGAGAGGGTCCCCCTTGCGGAATTCACCCCTCCACTTT. It codes for CASSDRQRGSPLRNSPLHF.

The V and J genes are TRBV18 and TRBJ2-7, with D possibly matching TRBD1 (5 bases). The V gene's germline CDR1 is KGHSH and CDR2 LQKENI. V was cut by 4 bases and J by 4 bases, with 17 bases left in between. This CDR3 is 15 amino acids long. For the CDR3, the DNA is TGTGCCAGCTCACTAGGACACAATGTGCTATACGAGCAGTACGTC. This translates into CASSLGHNVLYEQYV.

On this clone itself: A junction end diverges from the germline sequence, so it may reflect a read error. The chain links TRBV7-9 to TRBJ1-2; D ambiguous. The CDR3 spans 12 residues. CDR1 is SEHNR, CDR2 FQNEAQ, per germline (reference sequence). The CDR3 is CASSLGPALSNF. The CDR3 coding sequence is TGTGCCAGCAGCTTAGGACCGGCTCTATCCAATTTC.

V and J are TRBV27 and TRBJ2-5; perhaps TRBD1 as D (7 bases). Trimming took off 6 bases at V and 4 bases at J, with 18 bases between the two ends. Germline V gene lookup returns CDR1 MNHEY and CDR2 SMNVEV (reference sequence). The CDR3 loop spans 15 amino acids. In nucleotides, the CDR3 is TGTGCCAGCAGCCCCCGCTACAGGGGAGGAGAGACCCAGTACTTC. Translation gives CASSPRYRGGETQYF.

J is TRBJ2-7 and V is TRBV4-1, with a possible D match to TRBD2 (5 bases). Trimming removed 3 bases at V and 0 bases at J, with 15 bases between. There are 16 residues in the CDR3. Germline lookup yields CDR1 MGHRA and CDR2 YSYEKL. The CDR3 here is CASSQNQEAFSYEQYF. DNA of the CDR3: TGCGCCAGCAGCCAGAACCAGGAGGCCTTCTCCTACGAGCAGTACTTC.

The chain couples TRBV6-1 to TRBJ1-2; weak D call: TRBD1 (6 bases). This CDR3 contains 13 residues. V shed 9 bases and J shed 6 bases, with 17 bases lying between them. Germline V CDR1 and CDR2: MNHNS, SASEGT. Here the CDR3 DNA reads TGTGCCAGTAACTTAAGGGGGACCCATGGCTACACCTTC. This gives the protein CASNLRGTHGYTF.

This clone was observed a few times. V is TRBV7-9 and J is TRBJ1-4, with D unclear. Germline V gene sequence: CDR1 SEHNR, CDR2 FQNEAQ (reference sequence). V lost 5 bases to trimming and J lost 7 bases, with 14 bases between them. The CDR3 length is 14 residues. The CDR3 sequence: CASSAPAAGEKLFF. CDR3 sequence (DNA): TGTGCCAGCAGCGCTCCAGCCGCGGGTGAAAAACTGTTTTTT.

The chain carries TRBV5-6 and TRBJ2-7; D may be TRBD1 (7 bases). This CDR3 contains 19 residues. V was pared by 4 bases and J by 0 bases, with 26 bases between. Germline V gene sequence: CDR1 SGHDT, CDR2 YYEEEE. CDR3: CASSDLRGVNTWSSYEQYF. In nucleotides, the CDR3 is TGTGCCAGCAGCGACCTCAGGGGGGTGAATACGTGGAGCTCCTACGAGCAGTACTTC.

V gene TRBV7-9 combines with J gene TRBJ1-4; no definite D call. Between the trimmed V and J ends, which lost 5 bases and 3 bases, there was a span of 10 bases. Germline CDR1 is SEHNR and CDR2 is FQNEAQ (reference sequence). The CDR3 sequence is 14 residues long. The CDR3 sequence: CASSLPGSNEKLFF. In DNA form, the CDR3 reads TGTGCCAGCAGCCTCCCAGGATCTAATGAAAAACTGTTTTTT.

The chain combines TRBV7-9 with TRBJ1-5; tentative D call: TRBD1 (6 bases). Trimming left V 7 bases short and J 2 bases short, with 9 bases between. The CDR3 totals 13 residues. Germline V gene sequence: CDR1 SEHNR, CDR2 FQNEAQ (reference sequence). The DNA for the CDR3 is TGTGCCAGCACAGGGGACGGCAATCAGCCCCAGCATTTT. The encoded protein is CASTGDGNQPQHF.

The rearrangement uses TRBV5-5 and TRBJ1-1; 8 bases align to TRBD1. The V gene's germline CDR1 is SGHKS and CDR2 YYEKEE (reference sequence). The V segment lost 4 bases and the J segment 4 bases; nucleotides outside the gene matches: 9. This CDR3 has 15 residues. CDR3 loop: CASSPGQGRRTEAFF. The CDR3 DNA is TGTGCCAGCAGCCCCGGACAGGGTCGCCGCACTGAAGCTTTCTTT. The full variable domain, completed using reference TRBV5-5 and TRBJ1-1, is DAGVTQSPTHLIKTRGQQVTLRCSPISGHKSVSWYQQVLGQGPQFIFQYYEKEERGRGNFPDRFSARQFPNYSSELNVNALLLGDSALYLCASSPGQGRRTEAFFGQGTRLTVV.

The V and J genes are TRBV6-5 and TRBJ1-2; no definite D call. Germline CDR1 MNHEY, CDR2 SVGAGI. This CDR3 spans 16 amino acids. Trimming took 2 bases from V and 1 from J, leaving 14 bases between them. The CDR3 protein is CASSYREASGNYGYTF. Written as DNA, the CDR3 is TGTGCCAGCAGTTACCGTGAGGCGTCGGGTAACTATGGCTACACCTTC.

The CDR3 loop is CTKGWVRTEAFF. DNA of the CDR3: TGCACCAAGGGGTGGGTACGCACTGAAGCTTTCTTT. V gene TRBV1 combines with J gene TRBJ1-1; the tabulated D call, TRBD1, remains unverified against the DNA. TRBV1 has pseudogene status. CDR3 length: 12 amino acids.

V and J are TRBV10-3 and TRBJ2-7; 11 positions match TRBD2. The CDR3 runs 15 residues. The junction had 6 bases not matched to a gene; V was cut back by 6 bases and J by 2 bases. CDR1 and CDR2 (germline): ENHRY, SYGVKD. The CDR3 sequence is CAISRGTSGAYEQYF. The CDR3 bases are TGTGCCATCAGCCGAGGGACTAGCGGCGCCTACGAGCAGTACTTC.

In this sample, this clone turned up once. The chain combines TRBV28 with TRBJ2-7, with D perhaps matching TRBD1 (6 bases). The CDR3 sequence is 14 residues long. Trimming pared 5 bases from V and 5 bases from J, leaving 16 bases between. Germline V lookup: CDR1 MDHEN, CDR2 SYDVKM. CDR3 in DNA: TGTGCCAGCAGTCCGCATGACAGGCCCCACGAGCAGTACGTC. Amino acids: CASSPHDRPHEQYV.

V gene TRBV7-6 combines with J gene TRBJ1-4, with D possibly matching TRBD1 (5 bases). The germline V and J ends were trimmed by 1 base and 10 bases, with 10 bases remaining between them. Germline values: CDR1 SGHVS, CDR2 FNYEAQ. The CDR3 totals 13 residues. The CDR3 coding sequence is TGTGCCAGCAGCTTAGGGCAGGGCGGAAAACTGTTTTTT. Translated: CASSLGQGGKLFF.

V usage is TRBV5-4 and J usage is TRBJ1-1, with TRBD1 as a possible D gene (5 bases). Germline V gene lookup returns CDR1 SGHNT and CDR2 YYREEE (reference sequence). The germline V and J ends were trimmed by 0 bases and 6 bases, with 12 bases remaining between them. There are 14 residues in the CDR3. The CDR3 nucleotides are TGTGCCAGCAGCTTGGCCACAAGGGGTGCTGAAGCTTTCTTT. Protein product: CASSLATRGAEAFF. The whole variable domain, filled in from reference TRBV5-4 and TRBJ1-1, reads ETGVTQSPTHLIKTRGQQVTLRCSSQSGHNTVSWYQQALGQGPQFIFQYYREEENGRGNFPPRFSGLQFPNYSSELNVNALELDDSALYLCASSLATRGAEAFFGQGTRLTVV.

J is TRBJ2-7 and V is TRBV28; 7 bases agree with TRBD2. The germline CDR1 and CDR2 sequences are MDHEN and SYDVKM. The J segment lost 0 bases and the V segment lost 5 bases, leaving 1 base of the junction unmatched. The CDR3 sequence is 13 residues long. The CDR3 loop is CASSGGSSYEQYV. CDR3 in DNA: TGTGCCAGCAGTGGCGGGAGCTCCTACGAGCAGTACGTC.

The chain uses TRBV7-2 and TRBJ1-5; D ambiguous. The CDR3 runs to 16 residues. V was trimmed by 5 bases and J by 6 bases, leaving 20 bases between them. Germline CDR1 SGHTA, CDR2 FQGNSA. The CDR3 DNA follows: TGTGCCAGCAGCGACCGGGCCAAGGGTGATTTTCAGCCCCAGCATTTT. Protein product: CASSDRAKGDFQPQHF.

The genes are TRBV2 and TRBJ2-6; D remains unclear. Germline CDR1 reads SNHLY; CDR2 reads FYNNEI. The length of the CDR3 is 15 residues. V lost 2 bases to trimming and J lost 0 bases, with 5 bases between them. Here the CDR3 reads CASSERNSGANVLTF. The CDR3 DNA sequence: TGTGCCAGCAGTGAACGGAACTCTGGGGCCAACGTCCTGACTTTC.

V and J are TRBV4-3 and TRBJ1-1; unclear D gene. Trimming took 1 base from V and 5 from J, leaving 17 bases between them. CDR1 is LGHNA, CDR2 YSLEER, per germline. There are 16 residues in the CDR3. The CDR3 reads CASSQGRRRTATEAFF. DNA of the CDR3: TGCGCCAGCAGCCAAGGTCGACGACGGACGGCGACTGAAGCTTTCTTT.

The chain carries TRBV7-2 and TRBJ2-3, with D unresolved. CDR3 length: 14 residues. In germline, CDR1 is SGHTA, CDR2 FQGNSA. Trimming took off 3 bases at V and 2 bases at J, with 9 bases between the two ends. The CDR3 loop is CASSLGGATDTQYF. Written as DNA, the CDR3 is TGTGCCAGCAGCTTGGGCGGAGCCACAGATACGCAGTATTTT.